One T cell receptor (beta chain) is described in this entry. In the authors' workflow: Nucleated cell counts were estimated from reference gene primer amplification. Sequencing used immunoSEQ multiplex PCR; TCRdb keeps in-frame clones, though not all of them. The V and J calls and clone size are taken from that table; D and trimming were inferred from the DNA. The table has approximately 89,000 clones, around 96% seen once. The sample belongs to a study of blood T cell repertoires in COVID-19. Study summary: COVID-19 samples collected from the United States, Italy and Spain covered acute and convalescent phases. Sources were T cells, B-cell-depleted T cells, or PBMCs; the material itself was cDNA or gDNA.

Germline values: CDR1 ENHRY, CDR2 SYGVKD. This CDR3 is built from 14 residues. V lost 4 bases to trimming and J lost 4 bases, with 13 bases between them. Sequencing used peripheral blood. This chain joins TRBV10-3 and TRBJ1-2; D possibly corresponds to TRBD1 (5 bases). The sequence was collected from a human donor with active COVID-19. The donor label of this sample is uncertain. CDR3 loop: CAISVQGRIYGYTF. In nucleotides, the CDR3 is TGTGCCATCAGTGTTCAGGGTAGGATCTATGGCTACACCTTC.